This entry describes one TCR beta chain. These data originate in a study of blood T cell repertoires in COVID-19. The overall study: Sites in the United States, Italy and Spain provided acute and convalescent COVID-19 samples. Sample material is recorded as cDNA or gDNA derived from T cells, B-cell-depleted T cells, or PBMCs.

In the source study's methods: Nucleated cell counts were estimated from reference gene primer amplification. Data came from immunoSEQ multiplex PCR; TCRdb stores just in-frame clones and leaves some out. V, J and clone size are taken as reported in that table, and D and trimming were inferred from the DNA itself. This sample has a few hundred thousand clones; approximately 90% occur once, and the top ten carry around 0.8%. Trimming took 1 base from V and 3 from J, leaving 7 bases between them. Germline CDR1 and CDR2: LGHNA and YNFKEQ. This CDR3 spans 13 amino acids. This receptor was obtained from a man aged 30-40 years with acute or convalescent COVID-19. What was sequenced was peripheral blood. The chain is built from TRBV4-2 and TRBJ2-7; D perhaps matches TRBD1 (5 bases). This chain's CDR3 is CASSQGGHYEQYF. The CDR3 nucleotides read TGTGCCAGCAGCCAAGGGGGCCACTACGAGCAGTACTTC.